These 31 T cell receptor beta chains originate from one sample sequenced in a study of shared clonotypes between healthy human individuals. Here immunoSEQ multiplex PCR was the method, and the copy in TCRdb shows in-frame clones only, minus some. The sample includes about 480,000 clones, 75% to 80% of them seen just once. Input material: PBMCs. Every receptor here comes from a woman between 40 and 50 years old in good health. Some clones in this sample may be carry-over from other donors' samples.

This chain joins TRBV21-1 and TRBJ2-2; whether TRBD1, the table's D call, matches the DNA was not checked. TRBV21-1 is a recognized pseudogene. There are 18 residues in the CDR3. CDR3 DNA: TGTGCCAGCAGCCAGGGGGAAGCGATTCGAGGGCGCACCGGGGAGCTGTTTTTT. Amino acid sequence: CASSQGEAIRGRTGELFF.

This chain connects TRBV27 to TRBJ2-1, with D possibly TRBD2 on 6 matching bases. CDR1 and CDR2 from the germline V gene are MNHEY and SMNVEV (reference sequence). The CDR3 has 12 amino acids. V dropped 6 bases and J dropped 5 bases, with 8 bases sitting between them. Written as DNA, the CDR3 is TGTGCCAGCAGCAGCGGGCACAATGAGCAGTTCTTC. This translates into CASSSGHNEQFF.

For the CDR3, the DNA is TGCGCCAGCAGCTTGTCCGCCTATAGCACAGATACGCAGTATTTT. As protein: CASSLSAYSTDTQYF. V gene TRBV5-1 combines with J gene TRBJ2-3; D call uncertain. Between the trimmed V and J ends, which lost 1 base and 0 bases, there was a span of 9 bases. There are 15 residues in the CDR3. Germline CDR1 and CDR2: SGHRS and YFSETQ.

This clone was detected only once. This chain joins TRBV4-3 and TRBJ2-3; the match to TRBD2 covers 12 bases. Looked up from germline, CDR1 is LGHNA and CDR2 is YSLEER. The junction had 10 bases not matched to a gene; V was cut back by 4 bases and J by 2 bases. CDR3 length: 18 residues. The CDR3 DNA follows: TGCGCCAGCAGCCCAAGGACTAGCGGGATTATCCCCACAGATACGCAGTATTTT. It is translated as CASSPRTSGIIPTDTQYF.

This clone was seen a handful of times. One junction end disagrees with the germline gene, perhaps due to a read error. The chain links TRBV30 to TRBJ2-6; TRBD2 matches 8 bases. From germline, CDR1 is GTSNPN and CDR2 SVGIG (reference sequence). The CDR3 is made up of 17 amino acids. DNA for the CDR3: TGTGCCGGGAGGGCGGGAGCGGGAGTCTCTGGGGCCAACGTCCTGACTTTC. Its translation is CAGRAGAGVSGANVLTF. Filled out from reference TRBV30 and TRBJ2-6, the complete variable domain reads SQTIHQWPATLVQPVGSPLSLECTVEGTSNPNLYWYRQAAGRGLQLLFYSVGIGQISSEVPQNLSASRPQDRQFILSSKKLLLSDSGFYLCAGRAGAGVSGANVLTFGAGSRLTVL.

This clone was detected once. In the same sample, other DNA sequences code for this CDR3. The chain carries TRBV19 and TRBJ1-2, with 8 bases identical to TRBD1. The germline V gene has CDR1 LNHDA and CDR2 SQIVND (reference sequence). V trimming: 3 bases; J trimming: 8 bases; junction bases outside the gene matches: 17. The CDR3 has 17 amino acids. The CDR3 nucleotides read TGTGCCAGTAGTATTCCTCCGGGACAGGCTGACAGAGGAGGCTACACCTTC. Its translation: CASSIPPGQADRGGYTF.

This clone has just a few counts. The chain recombines TRBV2 with TRBJ1-1; a possible D gene is TRBD1 (5 bases). The CDR3 has 13 amino acids. CDR1 SNHLY and CDR2 FYNNEI come from the germline V gene. Trimming cost V 8 bases and J 1 base, with 11 bases left between them. CDR3 coding DNA: TGTGCCAGCTTCCCAGACAGGAACACTGAAGCTTTCTTT. Protein product: CASFPDRNTEAFF.

This sequence joins TRBV7-6 and TRBJ2-1; possible D gene TRBD2, 6 bases. Germline V CDR1 and CDR2: SGHVS, FNYEAQ. The CDR3 length is 16 residues. V lost 5 bases and J 6 bases, leaving 20 bases between the germline ends. CDR3 bases: TGTGCCAGCAGCCTACAGCCGGGACTGGGGGGCAATGAGCAGTTCTTC. This gives the protein CASSLQPGLGGNEQFF.

The chain has TRBV7-8 and TRBJ2-1; 9 nucleotides align to TRBD1. The length of the CDR3 is 15 residues. V shed 3 bases, J shed 3 bases, and the junction held 3 bases outside the gene matches. Germline V gives CDR1 SGHVS, CDR2 FQNEAQ. The CDR3 DNA follows: TGTGCCAGCAGCTTCCGACAGGGGGGCTACAATGAGCAGTTCTTC. Translated: CASSFRQGGYNEQFF.

V usage is TRBV7-9 and J usage is TRBJ2-3; 7 positions agree with TRBD2. Germline CDR1 reads SEHNR; CDR2 reads FQNEAQ (reference sequence). V was pared by 3 bases and J by 5 bases, with 5 bases of the junction left unmatched. CDR3 size: 14 residues. The CDR3 spells CASSFAGEKDTQYF. CDR3 sequence (DNA): TGTGCCAGCAGCTTCGCGGGAGAAAAAGATACGCAGTATTTT.

The V gene is TRBV5-4, the J gene TRBJ2-2; maybe TRBD1 (5 bases). V was clipped by 2 bases and J by 5 bases, with 19 bases between them. The germline CDR1 and CDR2 sequences are SGHNT and YYREEE (reference sequence). The CDR3 is 17 amino acids. CDR3 sequence reads: CASSLSFAQVETGELFF. In nucleotides, the CDR3 is TGTGCCAGCAGCTTAAGTTTTGCACAGGTTGAAACCGGGGAGCTGTTTTTT.

This chain links TRBV11-1 with TRBJ1-3; D call uncertain. Germline V CDR1 and CDR2: SGHAT, FQDESV (reference sequence). The CDR3 totals 17 residues. Trimming stripped 1 base from V and 4 bases from J, with 17 bases between. CDR3 loop: CASSLDEGAVVGNTIYF. DNA of the CDR3: TGTGCCAGCAGCTTAGACGAGGGCGCGGTCGTCGGAAACACCATATATTTT.

This clone occurred a few times. The CDR3 sequence is CASSLSPGNYGYTF. The CDR3 region has the DNA TGTGCCAGCAGCTTATCCCCCGGAAACTATGGCTACACCTTC. The genes are TRBV7-3 and TRBJ1-2, with D uncertain. V was clipped by 2 bases and J by 2 bases, with 9 bases between them. CDR1 and CDR2 (germline): SGHTA, FQGTGA. This CDR3 has 14 amino acids.

This clone was counted once. This rearrangement joins TRBV2 to TRBJ2-1; either TRBD1 or TRBD2 may fit D (5 bases each). The germline gives CDR1 SNHLY, CDR2 FYNNEI. The length of the CDR3 is 14 residues. The V end lost 7 bases, the J end lost 10 bases, and 20 bases lay between the germline ends. The CDR3 DNA reads as TGTGCCAGCAATCAACCGGGACCCCAGGCGGAGCAGTTCTTC. Protein: CASNQPGPQAEQFF.

The chain recombines TRBV5-4 with TRBJ2-4; TRBD1 matches at 8 bases. V was pared by 4 bases and J by 8 bases, with 8 bases of the junction left unmatched. The CDR3 loop spans 14 amino acids. CDR1 and CDR2 (germline): SGHNT, YYREEE (reference sequence). CDR3 sequence reads: CASSPGQGSDIQYF. The CDR3 bases are TGTGCCAGCAGCCCTGGACAGGGATCGGACATTCAGTACTTC.

This sequence joins TRBV28 and TRBJ2-5; 8 nucleotides line up with TRBD2. CDR1 and CDR2 from the germline V gene are MDHEN and SYDVKM. The CDR3 covers 15 residues. Unmatched junction bases numbered 13, after V lost 6 bases and J lost 7 bases. The CDR3 nucleotides are TGTGCCAGCAGGTCCCCGGGACTAGGGGGTGGGACCCAGTACTTC. Translating it yields CASRSPGLGGGTQYF.

This rearrangement joins TRBV19 to TRBJ2-1; D remains unclear. Germline CDR1 LNHDA, CDR2 SQIVND (reference sequence). Trimming removed 3 bases from V and 0 bases from J, with 9 bases in between. CDR3 size: 15 residues. The CDR3 bases are TGTGCCAGTAGTATGTGGCAGGACTCCTACAATGAGCAGTTCTTC. It is translated as CASSMWQDSYNEQFF. The whole variable domain, remainder taken from reference TRBV19 and TRBJ2-1, is DGGITQSPKYLFRKEGQNVTLSCEQNLNHDAMYWYRQDPGQGLRLIYYSQIVNDFQKGDIAEGYSVSREKKESFPLTVTSAQKNPTAFYLCASSMWQDSYNEQFFGPGTRLTVL.

A single count supports this clone. The chain combines TRBV4-2 with TRBJ1-3; D is unclear. CDR3 length: 15 amino acids. V lost 0 bases and J lost 2, with 8 bases in between. Looked up from germline, CDR1 is LGHNA and CDR2 is YNFKEQ. The CDR3 region has the DNA TGTGCCAGCAGCCAAGACCGAGGACCTGGAAACACCATATATTTT. The encoded protein is CASSQDRGPGNTIYF.

The V gene is TRBV6-1, the J gene TRBJ2-7; D is ambiguous. The CDR3 sequence is 15 residues long. CDR1 and CDR2 from the germline V gene are MNHNS and SASEGT. V was clipped by 2 bases and J by 0 bases, with 11 bases between them. CDR3 residues: CASSELNRSSYEQYF. The CDR3 DNA sequence: TGTGCCAGCAGTGAATTAAACAGAAGCTCCTACGAGCAGTACTTC.

The gene calls are TRBV19 and TRBJ1-2; D uncertain. Germline V gene data show CDR1 as LNHDA and CDR2 as SQIVND (reference sequence). CDR3 length: 12 residues. V was shortened by 5 bases and J by 2 bases, with 6 bases between the two germline ends. CDR3: CASSEHNYGYTF. The CDR3 bases are TGTGCCAGTAGTGAACACAACTATGGCTACACCTTC.

This clone was observed many times. The V gene is TRBV5-4, the J gene TRBJ2-7; TRBD2 aligns across 12 bases. Trimming at V came to 4 bases and at J to 5 bases, leaving 7 bases not matched to a gene. The CDR3 runs to 15 residues. Germline values: CDR1 SGHNT, CDR2 YYREEE (reference sequence). The CDR3 sequence: CASSTWTSGTHEQYF. The CDR3 nucleotides are TGTGCCAGCAGCACATGGACTAGCGGGACGCACGAGCAGTACTTC.

This clone was seen a few times. The V gene is TRBV9, the J gene TRBJ2-2, with TRBD1 matching over 10 bases. Germline loops: CDR1 SGDLS, CDR2 YYNGEE. This CDR3 is 15 amino acids long. V lost 3 bases and J lost 7; bases outside the gene matches: 6. The CDR3 DNA is TGTGCCAGCAGCGCAACCGGGACAGGGGTCGGGGAGCTGTTTTTT. Its protein is CASSATGTGVGELFF.

The chain links TRBV5-4 to TRBJ2-7; possible D gene TRBD2, 7 bases. The V gene lost 10 bases and the J gene lost 0 bases, with 17 bases spanning the gap. Germline V CDR1 and CDR2: SGHNT, YYREEE (reference sequence). This CDR3 spans 14 amino acids. The DNA for the CDR3 is TGTGCCCTAGGGGGGGGAGGGAACTCCTACGAGCAGTACTTC. Protein: CALGGGGNSYEQYF.

The chain links TRBV2 to TRBJ2-2; D remains ambiguous. This CDR3 contains 15 residues. Germline CDR1 reads SNHLY; CDR2 reads FYNNEI. Trimming removed 2 bases from V and 4 bases from J, with 11 bases in between. In DNA form, the CDR3 reads TGTGCCAGCAGTGAAAGGGCTCCGGGCACCGGGGAGCTGTTTTTT. Translated: CASSERAPGTGELFF. Full variable domain (outside the CDR3, taken from reference TRBV2 and TRBJ2-2): EPEVTQTPSHQVTQMGQEVILRCVPISNHLYFYWYRQILGQKVEFLVSFYNNEISEKSEIFDDQFSVERPDGSNFTLKIRSTKLEDSAMYFCASSERAPGTGELFFGEGSRLTVL.

The CDR3 DNA sequence: TGTGCCAGCAGCTTAGCGAGTGGAGCGGGAGGACGTGAGCAGTACTTC. Its translation: CASSLASGAGGREQYF. V and J are TRBV7-2 and TRBJ2-7; 9 nucleotides match TRBD2. The CDR3 is 16 residues long. V shed 0 bases and J 7 bases; nucleotides not matched to a gene: 10. Germline values: CDR1 SGHTA, CDR2 FQGNSA.

At least ten counts were recorded for this clone. The rearrangement links TRBV9 to TRBJ1-4; D not certain. Germline-derived CDR1 and CDR2 are SGDLS and YYNGEE. CDR3 length equals 14 residues. The ends were cut back, 0 bases at V and 4 bases at J, with 7 bases in the middle. CDR3 residues: CASSVGASNEKLFF. The CDR3 DNA sequence: TGTGCCAGCAGCGTAGGGGCAAGTAATGAAAAACTGTTTTTT. Variable domain in full (rest from reference TRBV9 and TRBJ1-4): DSGVTQTPKHLITATGQRVTLRCSPRSGDLSVYWYQQSLDQGLQFLIQYYNGEERAKGNILERFSAQQFPDLHSELNLSSLELGDSALYFCASSVGASNEKLFFGSGTQLSVL.

This clone has only a few counts. The chain is built from TRBV5-4 and TRBJ2-7; 8 bases match TRBD2. Germline CDR1 is SGHNT and CDR2 is YYREEE (reference sequence). The CDR3 spans 15 residues. V was clipped by 0 bases and J by 5 bases; unmatched bases: 7. This CDR3 reads CASSLAGPGGNEQYF. The CDR3 coding sequence is TGTGCCAGCAGCTTGGCGGGACCGGGGGGGAACGAGCAGTACTTC.

The chain joins TRBV11-3 to TRBJ2-7; TRBD2 is a possible D gene (5 bases). The CDR3 runs 15 residues. V lost 3 bases and J 2 bases, leaving 14 bases between the germline ends. Germline CDR1 is SGHNT and CDR2 is YENEEA. This chain's CDR3 is CASSFVSGPTYEQYF. CDR3 DNA sequence: TGTGCCAGCAGCTTTGTCAGCGGTCCCACCTACGAGCAGTACTTC. The variable domain in full, completed from reference TRBV11-3 and TRBJ2-7, reads EAGVVQSPRYKIIEKKQPVAFWCNPISGHNTLYWYLQNLGQGPELLIRYENEEAVDDSQLPKDRFSAERLKGVDSTLKIQPAELGDSAVYLCASSFVSGPTYEQYFGPGTRLTVT.

V gene TRBV6-1 combines with J gene TRBJ2-1, with D possibly being TRBD1 (5 bases). The CDR3 sequence is 16 residues long. The ends were cut back, 2 bases at V and 2 bases at J, with 13 bases in the middle. Looked up from germline, CDR1 is MNHNS and CDR2 is SASEGT. The CDR3 bases are TGTGCCAGCAGTGAAAGCAGGGCGGTCACCTACAATGAGCAGTTCTTC. It translates to CASSESRAVTYNEQFF.

The rearrangement uses TRBV29-1 and TRBJ2-3; 9 bases are a match to TRBD2. This CDR3 has 14 residues. Trimming took 7 bases from V and 4 from J; bases not matched to a gene: 9. The germline V gene encodes CDR1 SQVTM and CDR2 ANQGSEA. In nucleotides, the CDR3 is TGCAGCGCTGTTAGCGGGAGTGTGCCAGATACGCAGTATTTT. Its translation is CSAVSGSVPDTQYF.

The V and J genes are TRBV27 and TRBJ2-1, with 8 bases that match TRBD2. The CDR3 totals 17 residues. J gave up 4 bases and V 4 bases, and 12 bases lay outside the gene matches. CDR1 is MNHEY and CDR2 is SMNVEV in the germline V gene (reference sequence). CDR3 loop: CASSSGGLGGRYNEQFF. CDR3 DNA: TGTGCCAGCAGTTCGGGGGGCCTGGGCGGGAGGTACAATGAGCAGTTCTTC.